This T cell receptor (beta chain) was identified in a study of tumour-infiltrating T cells in Burkitt lymphoma. This clone was seen a handful of times. Germline loops: CDR1 SGDLS, CDR2 YYNGEE. This CDR3 is built from 16 residues. V lost 0 bases and J lost 0, with 11 bases in between. The data were produced by immunoSEQ multiplex PCR, yet TCRdb's version contains in-frame clones alone and is incomplete. The sample carries some 2,500 clones, about 14% recorded once. The rearrangement joins TRBV9 to TRBJ2-3, with D maybe TRBD2 (6 bases). The receptor comes from a human donor with Burkitt lymphoma. What was sequenced was tumor tissue. CDR3 protein: CASSVVSGASTDTQYF. The CDR3, as DNA: TGTGCCAGCAGCGTAGTTAGCGGAGCCAGCACAGATACGCAGTATTTT.